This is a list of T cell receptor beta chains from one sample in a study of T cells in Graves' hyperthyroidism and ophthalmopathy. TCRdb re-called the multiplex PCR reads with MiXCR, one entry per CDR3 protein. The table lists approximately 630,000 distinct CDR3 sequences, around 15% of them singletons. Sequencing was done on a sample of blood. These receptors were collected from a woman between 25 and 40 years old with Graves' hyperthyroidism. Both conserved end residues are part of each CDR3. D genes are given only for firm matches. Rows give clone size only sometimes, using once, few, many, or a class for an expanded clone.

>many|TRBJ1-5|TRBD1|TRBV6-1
CASGTGGVKPQHF
TGTGCCAGCGGGACAGGGGGGGTGAAGCCCCAGCATTTT
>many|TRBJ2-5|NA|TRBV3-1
CASSQGLMSETQYF
TGTGCCAGCAGCCAAGGACTTATGTCAGAGACCCAGTACTTC
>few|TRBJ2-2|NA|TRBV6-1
CASSARESGELFF
TGTGCCAGCAGTGCCAGGGAGTCCGGGGAGCTGTTTTTT
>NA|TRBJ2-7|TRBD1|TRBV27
CASSLRADRKYEQYF
TGTGCCAGCAGTTTAAGGGCGGACAGGAAATACGAGCAGTACTTC
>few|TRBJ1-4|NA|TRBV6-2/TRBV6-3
CASSYQHAGANEKLFF
TGTGCCAGCAGTTACCAACACGCAGGAGCTAATGAAAAACTGTTTTTT
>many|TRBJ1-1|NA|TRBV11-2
CASSSRGGATFF
TGTGCCAGCAGCTCGAGAGGGGGAGCAACTTTCTTT
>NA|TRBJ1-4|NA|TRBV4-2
CASSTVGATNEKLFF
TGTGCCAGCAGCACGGTCGGTGCAACTAATGAAAAACTGTTTTTT
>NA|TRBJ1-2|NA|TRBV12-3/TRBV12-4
CASSFVAPGANYGYTF
TGTGCCAGCAGTTTTGTAGCCCCAGGGGCTAACTATGGCTACACCTTC
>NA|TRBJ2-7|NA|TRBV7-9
CASSHLLSGVLGYEQYF
TGTGCCAGCAGCCATCTTCTATCGGGAGTCTTGGGCTACGAGCAGTACTTC
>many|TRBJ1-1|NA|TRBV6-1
CASSSAGRLNTEAFF
TGTGCCAGCAGTTCCGCCGGACGGCTGAACACTGAAGCTTTCTTT
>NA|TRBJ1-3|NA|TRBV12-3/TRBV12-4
CAGGTGNTIYF
TGTGCCGGCGGGACAGGAAACACCATATATTTT
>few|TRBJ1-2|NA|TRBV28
CASSPGAGRPSGYGYTF
TGTGCCAGCAGCCCCGGGGCAGGTAGGCCCTCCGGCTATGGCTACACCTTC
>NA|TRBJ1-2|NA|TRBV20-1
CSARINKGTSVFLGYTF
TGCAGTGCTAGAATCAATAAGGGGACTTCGGTGTTCTTGGGCTACACCTTC
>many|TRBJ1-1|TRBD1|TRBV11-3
CASSIDRVTTEAFF
TGTGCCAGCAGCATAGACAGGGTAACTACTGAAGCTTTCTTT
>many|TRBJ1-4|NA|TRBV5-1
CASSRTATNEKLFF
TGTGCCAGCAGTCGGACAGCAACTAATGAAAAACTGTTTTTT
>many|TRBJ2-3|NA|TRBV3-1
CASSQSADTQYF
TGTGCCAGCAGCCAAAGCGCAGATACGCAGTATTTT
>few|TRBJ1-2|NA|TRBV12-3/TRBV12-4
CASSFGGGPGGYGYTF
TGTGCCAGCAGTTTTGGGGGGGGACCCGGAGGGTATGGCTACACCTTC
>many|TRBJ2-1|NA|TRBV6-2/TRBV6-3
CASIRSSANNEQFF
TGTGCCAGCATTCGGTCTAGCGCGAACAATGAGCAGTTCTTC
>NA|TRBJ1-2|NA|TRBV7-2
CASSFEDRNYGYTF
TGTGCCAGCAGCTTCGAGGACAGAAACTATGGCTACACCTTC
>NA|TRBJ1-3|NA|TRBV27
CATRGGPGNTIYF
TGTGCCACACGCGGGGGTCCTGGAAACACCATATATTTT
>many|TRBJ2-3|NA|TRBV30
CAWTGYLGSTDTQYF
TGTGCCTGGACAGGCTACTTGGGGAGCACAGATACGCAGTATTTT
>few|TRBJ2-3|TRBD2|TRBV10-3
CAISETMVLAGGDTQYF
TGTGCCATCAGTGAAACAATGGTGCTAGCGGGAGGAGATACGCAGTATTTT
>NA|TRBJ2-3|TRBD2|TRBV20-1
CSARLAGGPDTQYF
TGCAGTGCTAGACTAGCGGGAGGGCCAGATACGCAGTATTTT
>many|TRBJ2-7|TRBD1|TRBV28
CASSPDRGPNEQYF
TGTGCCAGCAGTCCTGACAGGGGGCCGAACGAGCAGTACTTC
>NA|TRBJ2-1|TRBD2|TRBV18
CASSPVRGTYNEQFF
TGTGCCAGCTCACCGGTGCGGGGGACCTACAATGAGCAGTTCTTC
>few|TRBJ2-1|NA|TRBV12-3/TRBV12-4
CASGIDEQFF
TGTGCCAGCGGGATAGATGAGCAGTTCTTC
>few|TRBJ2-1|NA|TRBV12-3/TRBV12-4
CASSFSPPFYNEQFF
TGTGCCAGCAGTTTTAGCCCCCCATTCTACAATGAGCAGTTCTTC
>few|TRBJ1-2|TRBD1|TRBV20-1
CSASERQGGYGYTF
TGCAGTGCCTCAGAGAGACAGGGGGGCTATGGCTACACCTTC
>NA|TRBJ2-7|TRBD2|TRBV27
CASSPWVAGGLYEQYF
TGTGCCAGCAGTCCCTGGGTAGCGGGAGGTTTATACGAGCAGTACTTC
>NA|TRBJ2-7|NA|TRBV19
CASKGSSSAAYEQYF
TGTGCCAGTAAAGGGTCATCGTCGGCTGCCTACGAGCAGTACTTC
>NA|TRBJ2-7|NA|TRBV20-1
CSALDYLYEQYF
TGCAGTGCCCTGGACTACCTCTACGAGCAGTACTTC
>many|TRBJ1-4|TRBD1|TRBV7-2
CASSSRLGTGGRKLFF
TGTGCCAGCAGCTCAAGGCTCGGGACAGGTGGAAGAAAACTGTTTTTT
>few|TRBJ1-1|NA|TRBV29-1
CSVETRGETEAFF
TGCAGCGTTGAAACGAGGGGAGAGACTGAAGCTTTCTTT
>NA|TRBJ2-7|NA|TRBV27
CASGSPRDSYEQYF
TGTGCCAGCGGATCCCCCCGGGATTCCTACGAGCAGTACTTC
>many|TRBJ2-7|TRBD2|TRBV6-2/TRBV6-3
CASSFGLASTYEQYF
TGTGCCAGCAGTTTTGGACTAGCTTCTACCTACGAGCAGTACTTC
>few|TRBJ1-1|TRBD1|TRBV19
CASSKTPGRTGSTEAFF
TGTGCCAGTAGCAAAACACCGGGACGGACAGGGAGCACTGAAGCTTTCTTT
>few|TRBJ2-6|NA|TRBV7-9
CASSFLLDSGANVLTF
TGTGCCAGCAGCTTTCTCCTGGACTCTGGGGCCAACGTCCTGACTTTC
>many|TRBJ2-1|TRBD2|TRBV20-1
CSASSAGGNNEQFF
TGCAGTGCTAGCTCGGCGGGAGGGAACAATGAGCAGTTCTTC
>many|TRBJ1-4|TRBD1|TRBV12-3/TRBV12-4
CASRGTGTGYNEKLFF
TGTGCCAGCAGGGGTACCGGGACAGGTTATAATGAAAAACTGTTTTTT
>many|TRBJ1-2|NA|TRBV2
CASSEAYGYTF
TGTGCCAGCAGTGAAGCGTATGGCTACACCTTC
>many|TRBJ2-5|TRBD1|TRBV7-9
CASSLPGQAQETQYF
TGTGCCAGCAGCTTACCAGGACAGGCCCAAGAGACCCAGTACTTC
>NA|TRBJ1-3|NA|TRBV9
CASSGDTYSGNTIYF
TGTGCCAGCAGCGGGGACACCTACTCTGGAAACACCATATATTTT
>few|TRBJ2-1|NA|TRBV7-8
CASSGGATYNEQFF
TGTGCCAGCAGCGGGGGGGCTACCTACAATGAGCAGTTCTTC
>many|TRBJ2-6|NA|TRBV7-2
CASSLVASSGANVLTF
TGTGCCAGCAGCTTAGTTGCCAGCTCTGGGGCCAACGTCCTGACTTTC
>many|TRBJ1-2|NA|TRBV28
CASSPHRADGPGYTF
TGTGCCAGCAGTCCGCACAGGGCAGATGGCCCTGGCTACACCTTC
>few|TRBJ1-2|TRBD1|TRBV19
CASRLGQVAPSGYTF
TGTGCCAGTAGGCTGGGACAGGTGGCACCTTCTGGCTACACCTTC
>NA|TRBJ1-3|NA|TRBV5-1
CASSSKQFNSGNTIYF
TGCGCCAGCAGCTCGAAACAGTTTAACTCTGGAAACACCATATATTTT
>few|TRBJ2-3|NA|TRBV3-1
CASSPYQGWADTQYF
TGTGCCAGCAGCCCCTATCAGGGATGGGCAGATACGCAGTATTTT
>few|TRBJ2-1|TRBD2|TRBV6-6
CASSYKRGRSGEQFF
TGTGCCAGCAGTTACAAGCGGGGGCGCAGCGGTGAGCAGTTCTTC
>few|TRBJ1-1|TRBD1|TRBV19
CASSTPSGGANTEAFF
TGTGCCAGTAGTACTCCCTCAGGGGGGGCGAACACTGAAGCTTTCTTT
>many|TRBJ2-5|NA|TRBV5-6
CASHFTGWDETQYF
TGTGCCAGCCATTTCACGGGGTGGGACGAGACCCAGTACTTC
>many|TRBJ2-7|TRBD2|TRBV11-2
CASSLDRGGLTYEQYF
TGTGCCAGCAGCTTAGATCGGGGGGGCCTCACCTACGAGCAGTACTTC
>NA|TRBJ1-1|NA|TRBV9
CASRSGGTGGYEEAFF
TGTGCCAGCAGATCGGGGGGTACGGGGGGCTATGAAGAAGCTTTCTTT
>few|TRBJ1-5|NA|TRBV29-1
CSVESRADRNQPQHF
TGCAGCGTTGAAAGTCGGGCGGATAGAAATCAGCCCCAGCATTTT
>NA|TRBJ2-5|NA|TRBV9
CASSVRSQRGETQYF
TGTGCCAGCAGCGTACGTTCCCAGCGTGGAGAGACCCAGTACTTC